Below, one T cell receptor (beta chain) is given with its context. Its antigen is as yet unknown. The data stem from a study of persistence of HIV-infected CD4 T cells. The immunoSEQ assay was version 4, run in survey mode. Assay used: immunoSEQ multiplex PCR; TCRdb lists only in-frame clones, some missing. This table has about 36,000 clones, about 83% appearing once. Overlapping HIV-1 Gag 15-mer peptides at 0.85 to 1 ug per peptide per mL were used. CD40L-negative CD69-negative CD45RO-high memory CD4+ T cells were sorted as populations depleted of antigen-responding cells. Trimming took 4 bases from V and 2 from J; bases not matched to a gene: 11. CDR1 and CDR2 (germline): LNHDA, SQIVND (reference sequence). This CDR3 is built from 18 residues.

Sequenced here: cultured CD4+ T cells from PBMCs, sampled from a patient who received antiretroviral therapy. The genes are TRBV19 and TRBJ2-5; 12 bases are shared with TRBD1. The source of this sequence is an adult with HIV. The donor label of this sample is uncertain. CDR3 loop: CASSRTGQGAGGQETQYF. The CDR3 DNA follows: TGTGCCAGTAGTAGAACGGGACAGGGGGCAGGTGGGCAAGAGACCCAGTACTTC.